The TCR beta chain under discussion was sequenced for a study of shared clonotypes between healthy human individuals. DNA at around 200 ng, 25,000 to 35,000 T cell genomes, went into sorted-subset replicate PCRs. Repertoires were generated with immunoSEQ multiplex PCR, while TCRdb's copy carries only in-frame clones and drops some. The sample has a few hundred thousand clones; more than 95% are singletons. Deletions cut 5 bases from V and 3 bases from J, with 11 bases between. There are 13 residues in the CDR3. Germline CDR1 and CDR2: SGHRS and YFSETQ. Broader study findings: Genetic and exposure-history diversity was limited by the small donor number.

On this clone: As yet, its antigen is unknown.

The receptor was isolated from a woman in her thirties in good health. The rearrangement joins TRBV5-1 to TRBJ1-2; D might be TRBD1 (6 bases). Sequencing was performed on naive CD4+ T cells sorted from blood. The subset here: CD45RA+ positively selected. The chain's CDR3 is CASSSGQYYGYTF. The CDR3 nucleotides are TGCGCCAGCAGTTCCGGACAGTACTATGGCTACACCTTC.